Below, one T cell receptor (beta chain) is given with its context. The sample comes from a study of cytomegalovirus exposure and HLA in healthy donors. The V end lost 3 bases, the J end lost 4 bases, and 16 bases lay between the germline ends. The length of the CDR3 is 15 residues. CDR1 is SGDLS and CDR2 is YYNGEE in the germline V gene. Use of 60 Vbeta and 13 Jbeta primers characterized the PCR. Measured with immunoSEQ multiplex PCR; TCRdb has only the in-frame clones, and not every one. This sample has some 180,000 clones, with 81% found just once. The receptor's source is a man aged 35-49 years in good health and CMV-seropositive. V is TRBV9 and J is TRBJ1-2; TRBD1 is a possible D gene (5 bases). Sequences were obtained from PBMCs. The CDR3 nucleotides read TGTGCCAGCAGCGACCCGTTTAGGGGTGGCTATGGCTACACCTTC. Translated, it gives CASSDPFRGGYGYTF.